These T cell receptor beta chains were read from a single sample in a study of CD8+ T cells in alopecia areata. TCRdb's table, derived via immunoSEQ multiplex PCR, lists solely in-frame clones and lacks some. The sample carries some 180,000 clones, roughly 50% recorded once. The sample consisted of CD8+ T cells sorted from blood, taken at week 24, from a patient treated with tofacitinib. The receptor source for this set is a human donor with alopecia areata. Each CDR3 is given with its conserved first and last residue. Fields, in order: D gene, V gene, J gene, clone size, CDR3 protein, CDR3 DNA. A D gene is named only where the DNA matches it firmly. The size entry is marked missing in some rows and otherwise reads once, few, many or a size class.

D: .
V: TRBV6-6
J: TRBJ2-2
size: .
CDR3: CASSYSNTGELFF
DNA: TGTGCCAGCAGTTACTCGAACACCGGGGAGCTGTTTTTT

D: .
V: TRBV7-8
J: TRBJ1-1
size: .
CDR3: CASSLGGGTEAFF
DNA: TGTGCCAGCAGCTTAGGAGGGGGCACTGAAGCTTTCTTT

D: TRBD2
V: TRBV7-8
J: TRBJ2-2
size: .
CDR3: CASSFTSGGAGELFF
DNA: TGTGCCAGCAGCTTTACTAGCGGGGGGGCCGGGGAGCTGTTTTTT

D: .
V: TRBV4-2
J: TRBJ1-1
size: .
CDR3: CASSRGQPPEAFF
DNA: TGTGCCAGCAGCCGAGGACAGCCTCCTGAAGCTTTCTTT

D: TRBD2
V: TRBV29-1
J: TRBJ2-7
size: .
CDR3: CSVLSPNSGAYSYEQYF
DNA: TGCAGTGTCCTCTCCCCGAATAGCGGGGCATACTCCTACGAGCAGTACTTC

D: .
V: TRBV7-3
J: TRBJ2-1
size: .
CDR3: CASSSMGSSGINEQFF
DNA: TGTGCCAGCAGCTCGATGGGTTCCTCCGGGATCAATGAGCAGTTCTTC

D: TRBD2
V: TRBV7-9
J: TRBJ2-3
size: .
CDR3: CASTQLGLADSTDTQYF
DNA: TGTGCCAGCACCCAGCTCGGACTAGCGGATAGCACAGATACGCAGTATTTT

D: TRBD1
V: TRBV6-5
J: TRBJ2-5
size: few
CDR3: CASSPGQGKTQYF
DNA: TGTGCCAGCAGTCCTGGACAGGGGAAGACCCAGTACTTC

D: .
V: TRBV30
J: TRBJ2-2
size: .
CDR3: CAWSLSVYTGELFF
DNA: TGTGCCTGGAGTCTGAGTGTTTACACCGGGGAGCTGTTTTTT

D: TRBD2
V: TRBV11-2
J: TRBJ2-5
size: .
CDR3: CASSLVAGEETQYF
DNA: TGTGCCAGCAGCTTAGTGGCGGGGGAAGAGACCCAGTACTTC

D: TRBD2
V: TRBV7-3
J: TRBJ2-5
size: .
CDR3: CASSASGGHQETQYF
DNA: TGTGCCAGCAGCGCGAGCGGGGGACACCAAGAGACCCAGTACTTC

D: .
V: TRBV23-1
J: TRBJ1-1
size: .
CDR3: CASSPAPITDTEAFF
DNA: TGCGCCAGCAGTCCAGCCCCGATTACGGACACTGAAGCTTTCTTT

D: TRBD1
V: TRBV6-5
J: TRBJ1-1
size: few
CDR3: CASSTSRGRNTEAFF
DNA: TGTGCCAGCAGTACGAGCAGGGGGCGGAACACTGAAGCTTTCTTT

D: .
V: TRBV7-2
J: TRBJ1-1
size: .
CDR3: CASSLALRSEAFF
DNA: TGTGCCAGCAGCTTAGCGCTGCGGTCTGAAGCTTTCTTT

D: TRBD1
V: TRBV4-3
J: TRBJ1-6
size: few
CDR3: CASSQDSGRGSTPLHF
DNA: TGCGCCAGCAGCCAAGACAGCGGCAGGGGGTCGACACCCCTCCACTTT

D: TRBD1
V: TRBV13
J: TRBJ1-5
size: few
CDR3: CASRQTGTEPQHF
DNA: TGTGCCAGCAGGCAGACAGGGACGGAGCCCCAGCATTTT

D: .
V: TRBV2
J: TRBJ2-1
size: few
CDR3: CASSEAGQGWGSYNEQFF
DNA: TGTGCCAGCAGTGAAGCGGGCCAAGGATGGGGCTCCTACAATGAGCAGTTCTTC

D: .
V: TRBV5-1
J: TRBJ1-3
size: .
CDR3: CASSLRSAKSGNTIYF
DNA: TGCGCCAGCAGCTTGAGGTCCGCGAAATCTGGAAACACCATATATTTT

D: .
V: TRBV13
J: TRBJ1-6
size: .
CDR3: CASSQQGNSPLHF
DNA: TGTGCCAGCAGCCAGCAGGGAAATTCACCCCTCCACTTT

D: .
V: TRBV29-1
J: TRBJ2-1
size: .
CDR3: CSVGPGDTNNEQFF
DNA: TGCAGCGTAGGGCCGGGTGATACCAACAATGAGCAGTTCTTC

D: .
V: TRBV7-9
J: TRBJ1-5
size: few
CDR3: CASSLVGEGGDQPQHF
DNA: TGTGCCAGCAGCTTAGTCGGAGAGGGTGGGGATCAGCCCCAGCATTTT

D: .
V: TRBV6-6
J: TRBJ1-1
size: .
CDR3: CASFTTEAFF
DNA: TGTGCCAGCTTTACCACTGAAGCTTTCTTT

D: TRBD1
V: TRBV10-3
J: TRBJ2-1
size: few
CDR3: CAISESRTGGGEQFF
DNA: TGTGCCATCAGTGAGTCGCGGACAGGGGGCGGTGAGCAGTTCTTC

D: TRBD1
V: TRBV5-1
J: TRBJ1-6
size: .
CDR3: CASSFTRTGSSYNSPLHF
DNA: TGCGCCAGCAGCTTTACCCGGACAGGCAGCTCCTATAATTCACCCCTCCACTTT

D: .
V: TRBV30
J: TRBJ1-1
size: .
CDR3: CAWSATDTEAFF
DNA: TGTGCCTGGAGTGCGACGGACACTGAAGCTTTCTTT

D: .
V: TRBV9
J: TRBJ1-6
size: .
CDR3: CASSVGASPSLLHF
DNA: TGTGCCAGCAGCGTAGGGGCATCCCCATCCCTCCTCCACTTT

D: TRBD1
V: TRBV6-5
J: TRBJ1-1
size: .
CDR3: CASSYAGGTEAFF
DNA: TGTGCCAGCAGTTACGCAGGGGGCACTGAAGCTTTCTTT

D: .
V: TRBV12-1
J: TRBJ2-4
size: .
CDR3: CASSFESSGGAINAKNIQYF
DNA: TGTGCCAGCAGCTTTGAGTCGAGCGGGGGGGCAATTAATGCCAAAAACATTCAGTACTTC

D: .
V: TRBV19
J: TRBJ1-2
size: few
CDR3: CASSIAANRAHF
DNA: TGTGCCAGTAGTATTGCGGCAAATCGAGCGCACTTC

D: .
V: TRBV19
J: TRBJ1-1
size: few
CDR3: CASTWGGNTEAFF
DNA: TGTGCCAGCACCTGGGGGGGGAACACTGAAGCTTTCTTT

D: TRBD1
V: TRBV13
J: TRBJ2-3
size: few
CDR3: CASSLADRGITDTQYF
DNA: TGTGCCAGCAGCTTAGCGGACAGGGGGATCACAGATACGCAGTATTTT

D: .
V: TRBV5-1
J: TRBJ1-1
size: .
CDR3: CASSLYDTNTEAFF
DNA: TGCGCCAGCAGCTTGTACGACACGAACACTGAAGCTTTCTTT

D: .
V: TRBV13
J: TRBJ1-5
size: .
CDR3: CASSLGGQPQHF
DNA: TGTGCCAGCAGCTTAGGAGGCCAGCCCCAGCATTTT

D: .
V: TRBV19
J: TRBJ2-1
size: .
CDR3: CASSSQRPYNEQFF
DNA: TGTGCCAGTAGTTCCCAGCGACCCTACAATGAGCAGTTCTTC

D: TRBD1
V: TRBV7-9
J: TRBJ2-2
size: .
CDR3: CASRRQGANTGELFF
DNA: TGTGCCAGCAGACGACAGGGGGCGAATACCGGGGAGCTGTTTTTT

D: .
V: TRBV15
J: TRBJ2-3
size: .
CDR3: CATSMGQSADTQYF
DNA: TGTGCCACCAGCATGGGGCAGTCAGCAGATACGCAGTATTTT

D: .
V: TRBV15
J: TRBJ2-3
size: once
CDR3: CATQLANTDTQYF
DNA: TGTGCCACCCAACTAGCCAACACAGATACGCAGTATTTT

D: .
V: TRBV30
J: TRBJ2-7
size: few
CDR3: CAWGDDWSSYEQYF
DNA: TGTGCCTGGGGGGACGACTGGAGCTCCTACGAGCAGTACTTC

D: .
V: TRBV5-6
J: TRBJ1-1
size: .
CDR3: CASSFENTEAFF
DNA: TGTGCCAGCAGCTTTGAGAACACTGAAGCTTTCTTT

D: .
V: TRBV5-6
J: TRBJ1-6
size: .
CDR3: CASSLGGGSVSPLHF
DNA: TGTGCCAGCAGCTTGGGCGGGGGAAGTGTTTCACCCCTCCACTTT

D: TRBD1
V: TRBV30
J: TRBJ2-7
size: .
CDR3: CAWRADRGQGEQYF
DNA: TGTGCCTGGAGGGCAGACAGGGGCCAGGGGGAGCAGTACTTC

D: .
V: TRBV7-9
J: TRBJ1-1
size: .
CDR3: CASSRTDLNTEAFF
DNA: TGTGCCAGCAGCCGGACGGATTTGAACACTGAAGCTTTCTTT

D: TRBD2
V: TRBV25-1
J: TRBJ2-5
size: .
CDR3: CASSSLSGGQYF
DNA: TGTGCCAGCAGTTCACTGAGCGGGGGCCAGTACTTC

D: .
V: TRBV5-6
J: TRBJ1-1
size: .
CDR3: CASSSDGTTEAFF
DNA: TGTGCCAGCAGCTCAGACGGGACCACTGAAGCTTTCTTT

D: .
V: TRBV19
J: TRBJ1-1
size: few
CDR3: CASSIVPGTNTEAFF
DNA: TGTGCCAGTAGTATAGTTCCGGGCACGAACACTGAAGCTTTCTTT